The 5 T cell receptor beta chains listed next were all sequenced from one sample in a study of CD8+CD57+ T cells in acquired aplastic anemia. TCR beta VDJ combinations and CDR3 sequences were profiled from genomic DNA. TCRdb independently ran MiXCR on the reads; one entry per CDR3 protein. Of approximately 380,000 distinct CDR3 sequences in the sample, about two thirds were seen once. The sequenced material came from sorted CD4+, CD8+, or CD8+CD57+ T cells (not recorded which) from PBMCs. These receptors all stem from a human donor in good health, serving as a control.

The chain couples TRBV7-6 to TRBJ2-7; the D gene is possibly TRBD1 (6 bases). Germline lookup yields CDR1 SGHVS and CDR2 FNYEAQ. V was pared by 4 bases and J by 3 bases, with 16 bases between. This CDR3 is built from 15 residues. CDR3 sequence reads: CASSSGQPNFYEQYF. Written as DNA, the CDR3 is TGTGCCAGCAGCTCCGGACAGCCGAATTTCTACGAGCAGTACTTC.

CDR3 in DNA: TGTGCCTGGAGCGTACATCATCCCATCGCATATGGCTACACCTTC. Encoded protein: CAWSVHHPIAYGYTF. This chain links TRBV30 with TRBJ1-2; no clear D. The CDR3 length is 15 residues. CDR1 and CDR2 (germline): GTSNPN, SVGIG (reference sequence). With 3 bases removed from V and 5 bases from J, the gap between germline ends came to 19 bases.

This chain connects TRBV5-1 to TRBJ1-2; possible D gene TRBD1, 6 bases. This CDR3 contains 17 residues. Germline CDR1 SGHRS, CDR2 YFSETQ. Trimming removed 0 bases at V and 4 bases at J, with 19 bases between. In nucleotides, the CDR3 is TGCGCCAGCAGCTTGGGCACGACAGGTCGGGATGGCTATGGCTACACCTTC. It yields the protein CASSLGTTGRDGYGYTF.

V usage is TRBV24-1 and J usage is TRBJ1-1, with D possibly being TRBD1 (6 bases). Germline assignment: CDR1 KGHDR and CDR2 SFDVKD. V lost 5 bases to trimming and J lost 8 bases, with 14 bases between them. There are 13 residues in the CDR3. CDR3 residues: CATSVRGGREAFF. The DNA of the CDR3 is TGTGCCACCAGTGTTCGCGGGGGCCGAGAAGCTTTCTTT.

The sample holds one count of this clonotype. The conserved closing phenylalanine or tryptophan is absent in this CDR3, likely reflecting a read error. It is unclear where the CDR3 begins or ends on the DNA, so no DNA is shown, and the CDR3 is as TCRdb lists it. The genes are TRBV24-1 and TRBJ1-2; the table's D call, TRBD1, was not checked against the DNA. The germline V gene has CDR1 KGHDR and CDR2 SFDVKD. Termini included, the CDR3 measures 15 amino acids. The chain's CDR3 is CAISDTTGLKDGFAL.